The 6 T cell receptor beta chains below were found in one sample sequenced in a study of blood T cell repertoires in COVID-19. TCRdb's table, derived via immunoSEQ multiplex PCR, lists solely in-frame clones and lacks some. The data show around 100,000 clones, with approximately 86% seen just once and roughly 2.5% held by the top ten. Specimen: PBMCs or T cells enriched from blood (not recorded which). The receptors stem from a woman aged 45-60 years who had recovered from COVID-19.

The V call is TRBV2, the J call TRBJ2-7, with D possibly matching TRBD2 (7 bases). The CDR3 extends over 15 amino acids. Germline V gene data show CDR1 as SNHLY and CDR2 as FYNNEI. Trimming left V 1 base short and J 2 bases short, with 12 bases between. The CDR3 DNA reads TGTGCCAGCAGTGAAGAGGCGGGGGCTACCTACGAGCAGTACTTC. Residues: CASSEEAGATYEQYF.

The J gene is TRBJ1-1, the V gene TRBV11-3; unclear D gene. Trimming stripped 5 bases from V and 11 bases from J, with 27 bases between. CDR3 length equals 16 residues. CDR1 is SGHNT, CDR2 YENEEA, per germline. CDR3 loop: CASSAPPPGSPCGAFF. The CDR3 DNA reads TGTGCCAGCAGCGCCCCCCCGCCAGGCTCACCTTGTGGGGCTTTCTTT.

The J gene is TRBJ2-7, the V gene TRBV27, with 7 bases lining up with TRBD1. V trimming: 0 bases; J trimming: 6 bases; junction bases outside the gene matches: 8. Germline values: CDR1 MNHEY, CDR2 SMNVEV (reference sequence). This CDR3 has 15 amino acids. CDR3 sequence: CASSLSAGGLAEQYF. The CDR3 DNA is TGTGCCAGCAGTTTATCGGCAGGGGGATTAGCCGAGCAGTACTTC.

This clone was picked up a small number of times. The CDR3 loop reads CASNKQGGGEKLFF. The CDR3 DNA is TGTGCCAGCAATAAACAGGGTGGTGGTGAAAAACTGTTTTTT. This chain joins TRBV2 and TRBJ1-4; maybe TRBD1 (6 bases). V lost 7 bases and J 7 bases, leaving 16 bases between the germline ends. Germline values: CDR1 SNHLY, CDR2 FYNNEI. The CDR3 sequence is 14 residues long.

The rearrangement uses TRBV4-1 and TRBJ1-4; no definite D call. Germline CDR1 is MGHRA and CDR2 is YSYEKL. CDR3 length: 18 amino acids. V lost 0 bases, J lost 0 bases, and 14 bases lay in between. The CDR3 region is CASSQDITRKATNEKLFF. The CDR3 DNA reads TGCGCCAGCAGCCAAGATATCACTCGAAAAGCAACTAATGAAAAACTGTTTTTT.

The V and J genes are TRBV2 and TRBJ2-5; 9 bases line up with TRBD1. The CDR3 extends over 15 amino acids. Germline CDR1 is SNHLY and CDR2 is FYNNEI. V was pared by 8 bases and J by 6 bases, with 13 bases of the junction left unmatched. The CDR3 here is CASLTGTGNPKTQYF. The CDR3 DNA follows: TGTGCCAGCCTAACCGGGACAGGGAACCCAAAGACCCAGTACTTC. Together with reference TRBV2 and TRBJ2-5, the CDR3 gives the full variable domain: EPEVTQTPSHQVTQMGQEVILRCVPISNHLYFYWYRQILGQKVEFLVSFYNNEISEKSEIFDDQFSVERPDGSNFTLKIRSTKLEDSAMYFCASLTGTGNPKTQYFGPGTRLLVL.